This T cell receptor beta chain was found in a study of T cell responses to AZD1222 COVID-19 vaccine. The wider study: Both about-4-week and about-12-week second-dose recipients were combined.

To note about this clone: Its matching antigen is unknown.

Study observations and caveats: Spike-wide coverage was observed for vaccine-associated CD4 TCRs, with dominant responses at 160-218 and 743-854.

Trimming pared 0 bases from V and 7 bases from J, leaving 9 bases between. The CDR3 sequence is 13 residues long. Libraries were prepared by immunoSEQ multiplex PCR; TCRdb keeps only in-frame clonotypes and omits some of them. The sample lists under 150,000 clones, around 88% occurring once. This chain joins TRBV12-3 or TRBV12-4 and TRBJ1-2; D might be TRBD1 (5 bases). The material was peripheral blood, obtained on day 0 of AZD1222 vaccination. The receptor's source is an adult in good health. This chain's CDR3 is CASSLATASGYTF. Written as DNA, the CDR3 is TGTGCCAGCAGTTTAGCGACAGCTTCTGGCTACACCTTC.